This paragraph covers one T cell receptor beta chain sequence. The data are from a study of response to subunit inactivated influenza vaccine. TCRdb re-derived calls from the RT-PCR reads in MiXCR, one entry per CDR3 protein. The data hold about 170,000 distinct CDR3 sequences, with 9.5% to 12% observed a single time. The ends were cut back, 7 bases at V and 3 bases at J, with 7 bases in the middle. The CDR3 totals 11 residues. CDR1 is SNHLY, CDR2 FYNNEI, per germline. Sequenced material: CD8+ T cells sorted from PBMCs, taken around 2 years after vaccination. The source is a man in his fifties or sixties who received an inactivated influenza vaccine. V gene TRBV2 combines with J gene TRBJ2-7; no clear D. The CDR3 DNA follows: TGTGCCAGCAAGATGGGCTACGAGCAGTACTTC. This translates into CASKMGYEQYF.